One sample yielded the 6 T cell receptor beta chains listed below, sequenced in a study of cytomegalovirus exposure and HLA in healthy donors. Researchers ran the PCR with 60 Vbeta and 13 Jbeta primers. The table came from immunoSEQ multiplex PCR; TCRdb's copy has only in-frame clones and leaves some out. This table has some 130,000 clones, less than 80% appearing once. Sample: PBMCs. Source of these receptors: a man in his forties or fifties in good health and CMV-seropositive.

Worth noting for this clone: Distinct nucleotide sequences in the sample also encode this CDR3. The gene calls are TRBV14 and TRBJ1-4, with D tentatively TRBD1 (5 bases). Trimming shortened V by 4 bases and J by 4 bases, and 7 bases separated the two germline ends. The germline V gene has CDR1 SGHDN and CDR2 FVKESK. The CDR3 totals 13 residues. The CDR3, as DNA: TGTGCCAGCAGCCCTAGGGGTAATGAAAAACTGTTTTTT. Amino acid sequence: CASSPRGNEKLFF.

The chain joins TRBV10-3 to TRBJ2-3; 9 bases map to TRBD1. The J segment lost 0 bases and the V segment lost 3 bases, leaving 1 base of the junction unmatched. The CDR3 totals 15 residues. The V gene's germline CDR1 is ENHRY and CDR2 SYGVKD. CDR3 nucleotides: TGTGCCATCAGTGACGGACAGGGGAGCACAGATACGCAGTATTTT. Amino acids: CAISDGQGSTDTQYF.

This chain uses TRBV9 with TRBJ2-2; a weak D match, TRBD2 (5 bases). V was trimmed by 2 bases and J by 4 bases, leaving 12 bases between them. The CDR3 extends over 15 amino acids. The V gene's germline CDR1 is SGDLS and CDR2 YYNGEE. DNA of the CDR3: TGTGCCAGCAGCGTTCAACTAGTCGTCACCGGGGAGCTGTTTTTT. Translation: CASSVQLVVTGELFF.

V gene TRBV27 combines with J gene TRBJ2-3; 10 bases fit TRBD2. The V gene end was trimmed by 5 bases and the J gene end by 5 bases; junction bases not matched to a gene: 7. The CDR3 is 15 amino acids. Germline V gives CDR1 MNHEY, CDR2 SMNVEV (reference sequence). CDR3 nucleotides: TGTGCCAGCAGTGGGGCTAGCGGGAGAGTAGATACGCAGTATTTT. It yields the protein CASSGASGRVDTQYF.

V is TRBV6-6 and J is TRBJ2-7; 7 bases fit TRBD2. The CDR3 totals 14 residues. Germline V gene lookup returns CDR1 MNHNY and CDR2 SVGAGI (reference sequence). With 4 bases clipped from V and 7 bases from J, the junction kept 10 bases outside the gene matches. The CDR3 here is CASSLAAGVGEQYF. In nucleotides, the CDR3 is TGTGCCAGCAGTTTGGCCGCGGGAGTAGGTGAGCAGTACTTC.

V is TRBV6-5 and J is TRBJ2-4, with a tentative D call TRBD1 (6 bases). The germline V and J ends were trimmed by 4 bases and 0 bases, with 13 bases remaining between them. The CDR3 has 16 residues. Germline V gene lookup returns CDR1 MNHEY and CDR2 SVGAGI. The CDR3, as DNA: TGTGCCAGCAGTTTGGACAGCGAACGAGCCAAAAACATTCAGTACTTC. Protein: CASSLDSERAKNIQYF.